This TCR beta chain was identified in a study of blood T cell repertoires in COVID-19. Study background: Some COVID-19 samples were acute and others convalescent; all came from the United States, Italy and Spain.

Residents of 24 US areas, aged roughly 18 to 90 years, made up the participants. Membership in each cohort depended on participant-reported clinical history. Deletions cut 1 base from V and 6 bases from J, with 4 bases between. Germline lookup yields CDR1 LGHDT and CDR2 YNNKEL (reference sequence). The CDR3 runs 11 residues. Produced via immunoSEQ multiplex PCR; TCRdb's table is partial and in-frame only. The sample gives some 170,000 clones, about 90% of which show up once; around 1.2% is in the top ten. The chain couples TRBV3-1 (or the pseudogene TRBV3-2) to TRBJ2-7, with D unclear. This receptor was obtained from a human donor with acute COVID-19. The donor label of this sample is uncertain. Input material: PBMCs or T cells enriched from blood (not recorded which). CDR3 sequence reads: CASSQVGEQYF. The CDR3 nucleotides read TGTGCCAGCAGCCAAGTCGGCGAGCAGTACTTC.